This T cell receptor beta chain was sequenced in a study of T cells after yellow fever vaccination. The study's findings and limits: Researchers noted that a small share of clonotypes showed up in both CD4 and CD8 compartments.

The germline CDR1 and CDR2 sequences are SEHNR and FQNEAQ (reference sequence). V lost 4 bases, J lost 3 bases, and 20 bases lay in between. This CDR3 contains 17 residues. Note on this clonotype: Antigen: not known.

TCRdb re-called the 5' RACE reads with MiXCR, one entry per CDR3 protein. The repertoire includes around 590,000 distinct CDR3 sequences, 9% to 15% of them detected once, and 15% sits in the top ten. This chain connects TRBV7-9 to TRBJ2-3, with D possibly being TRBD2 (6 bases). The source material was PBMCs, sampled on the day of the yellow fever booster vaccination. The TCR sequence derives from a man aged 25-45 years who received the YFV17D yellow fever vaccine. This CDR3 reads CASSSTSPPRATDTQYF. The CDR3 DNA is TGTGCCAGCAGCTCCACTAGCCCTCCGCGGGCGACAGATACGCAGTATTTT.